Following are 16 T cell receptor beta chains from one sample sequenced in a study of blood T cell repertoires in COVID-19. Data came from immunoSEQ multiplex PCR; TCRdb stores just in-frame clones and leaves some out. The sample yields some 220,000 clones, approximately 85% seen once. Source material: peripheral blood. The source is a man aged 50-59 years with COVID-19, enrolled during active disease.

In nucleotides, the CDR3 is TGTGCCAGCAGTTACTCGGCGGGGGCTCCAGAGACCCAGTACTTC. Its protein product is CASSYSAGAPETQYF. This chain connects TRBV6-5 to TRBJ2-5; the D gene is possibly TRBD2 (7 bases). Germline CDR1 MNHEY, CDR2 SVGAGI. V was cut by 0 bases and J by 4 bases, with 12 bases left in between. The CDR3 has 15 residues.

This sequence joins TRBV2 and TRBJ1-2, with 9 positions matching TRBD1. CDR1 is SNHLY, CDR2 FYNNEI, per germline. V shed 1 base, J shed 7 bases, and the junction held 4 bases outside the gene matches. This CDR3 spans 14 amino acids. Here the CDR3 DNA reads TGTGCCAGCAGTGAAGGCCGGGACAGGGCTGGCTACACCTTC. It translates to CASSEGRDRAGYTF.

This clone has just a few counts. This chain joins TRBV9 and TRBJ2-2; 8 nucleotides agree with TRBD2. Per the germline V gene, CDR1 is SGDLS and CDR2 is YYNGEE. Trimming took 0 bases from V and 6 from J; bases not matched to a gene: 7. CDR3 length: 16 amino acids. CDR3 nucleotide sequence: TGTGCCAGCAGCGTAGTTGGTAGCGGGGTAGCCGGGGAGCTGTTTTTT. It encodes CASSVVGSGVAGELFF. Using reference TRBV9 and TRBJ2-2 for the parts outside the CDR3, the full variable domain is DSGVTQTPKHLITATGQRVTLRCSPRSGDLSVYWYQQSLDQGLQFLIQYYNGEERAKGNILERFSAQQFPDLHSELNLSSLELGDSALYFCASSVVGSGVAGELFFGEGSRLTVL.

CDR3 protein: CASSWGDGNEQYF. In nucleotides, the CDR3 is TGTGCCAGCAGCTGGGGGGACGGAAATGAGCAGTACTTC. The chain joins TRBV5-6 to TRBJ2-7; D might be TRBD2 (6 bases). Germline loops: CDR1 SGHDT, CDR2 YYEEEE. The CDR3 totals 13 residues. Trimming shortened V by 3 bases and J by 7 bases, and 14 bases separated the two germline ends. The full variable domain, with the rest looked up from reference TRBV5-6 and TRBJ2-7, is DAGVTQSPTHLIKTRGQQVTLRCSPKSGHDTVSWYQQALGQGPQFIFQYYEEEERQRGNFPDRFSGHQFPNYSSELNVNALLLGDSALYLCASSWGDGNEQYFGPGTRLTVT.

J is TRBJ2-2 and V is TRBV6-5, with 10 bases identical to TRBD1. The trim removed 7 bases at V and 5 bases at J, leaving 7 bases unmatched. The CDR3 spans 15 residues. The germline V gene has CDR1 MNHEY and CDR2 SVGAGI. CDR3 coding DNA: TGTGCCAGCACCCCGACAGGGGGCAGGACCGGGGAGCTGTTTTTT. Protein product: CASTPTGGRTGELFF.

The CDR3 DNA sequence: TGTGCCAGCAGCCTTACCGGACAGGGGGGCGCCTACGAGCAGTACTTC. As protein: CASSLTGQGGAYEQYF. The chain has TRBV4-2 and TRBJ2-7; 10 bases line up with TRBD1. CDR1 and CDR2 from the germline V gene are LGHNA and YNFKEQ. Germline trimming cut 4 bases from V and 2 bases from J; bases unmatched to any gene: 8. The CDR3 extends over 16 amino acids.

This chain joins TRBV18 and TRBJ2-3; the match to TRBD2 covers 8 bases. The CDR3 extends over 17 amino acids. The ends lost 4 bases at V and 4 bases at J; junction bases unmatched: 13. Germline CDR1 is KGHSH and CDR2 is LQKENI. The CDR3 bases are TGTGCCAGCTCACGCTCTACTAGCGGAGGGCGGGCAGATACGCAGTATTTT. This translates into CASSRSTSGGRADTQYF.

The J gene is TRBJ1-5, the V gene TRBV15, with a weak D call TRBD1 (5 bases). The CDR3 runs to 15 residues. Germline V gene data show CDR1 as LNHNV and CDR2 as YYDKDF (reference sequence). V was cut by 0 bases and J by 8 bases, with 14 bases left in between. This CDR3 is CATSRDGQGSEPQHF. The CDR3 region has the DNA TGTGCCACCAGCAGAGATGGGCAGGGTTCGGAGCCCCAGCATTTT.

The rearrangement links TRBV5-5 to TRBJ2-1; 14 bases align to TRBD2. Germline V CDR1 and CDR2: SGHKS, YYEKEE (reference sequence). The CDR3 covers 20 residues. V trimming: 1 base; J trimming: 5 bases; junction bases outside the gene matches: 14. The CDR3 here is CASSLFLTRLAGGSHNEQFF. The DNA of the CDR3 is TGTGCCAGCAGCTTGTTCCTTACGCGACTAGCGGGGGGGTCCCACAATGAGCAGTTCTTC.

This chain joins TRBV19 and TRBJ2-5; the D gene is possibly TRBD1 (5 bases). Per the germline V gene, CDR1 is LNHDA and CDR2 is SQIVND (reference sequence). V lost 2 bases, J lost 5 bases, and 9 bases lay in between. The CDR3 spans 13 residues. CDR3 region: CASSIQGIETQYF. Written as DNA, the CDR3 is TGTGCCAGTAGTATACAGGGTATCGAGACCCAGTACTTC. The variable domain in full, with the rest retrieved from reference TRBV19 and TRBJ2-5, is DGGITQSPKYLFRKEGQNVTLSCEQNLNHDAMYWYRQDPGQGLRLIYYSQIVNDFQKGDIAEGYSVSREKKESFPLTVTSAQKNPTAFYLCASSIQGIETQYFGPGTRLLVL.

The chain has TRBV7-2 and TRBJ2-2, with D tentatively TRBD2 (6 bases). This CDR3 spans 16 amino acids. Per germline, CDR1 SGHTA and CDR2 FQGNSA. Trimming removed 2 bases at V and 7 bases at J, with 17 bases between. CDR3 DNA sequence: TGTGCCAGCAGCTTATCCCAAGCTAGCGTGGGCGGGGAGCTGTTTTTT. Amino acid sequence: CASSLSQASVGGELFF.

The chain has TRBV5-4 and TRBJ2-5, with 11 bases that match TRBD1. After removal of 4 bases from V and 5 bases from J, the junction contained 7 bases not matched to a gene. The CDR3 consists of 15 residues. The germline V gene has CDR1 SGHNT and CDR2 YYREEE (reference sequence). As DNA, the CDR3 is TGTGCCAGCAGCCCTTCAGGGGACAGGGGGGAGACCCAGTACTTC. It codes for CASSPSGDRGETQYF.

This rearrangement joins TRBV24-1 to TRBJ2-1; D gene ambiguous. Trimming left V 1 base short and J 0 bases short, with 6 bases between. Germline assignment: CDR1 KGHDR and CDR2 SFDVKD. CDR3 length equals 15 residues. DNA of the CDR3: TGTGCCACCAGTGATTTTAAGAGCTCCTACAATGAGCAGTTCTTC. This gives the protein CATSDFKSSYNEQFF.

The chain couples TRBV19 to TRBJ2-7, with 9 bases that match TRBD1. This CDR3 contains 14 residues. The V gene's germline CDR1 is LNHDA and CDR2 SQIVND (reference sequence). The V and J ends lost 4 bases and 0 bases, in that order; junction bases with no gene match: 1. The CDR3 sequence: CASSRDRVSYEQYF. The CDR3 DNA is TGTGCCAGTAGTAGGGACAGGGTCTCCTACGAGCAGTACTTC.

J is TRBJ1-1 and V is TRBV7-8; possible D gene TRBD1, 6 bases. Deletions cut 7 bases from V and 3 bases from J, with 15 bases between. The CDR3 consists of 14 residues. CDR1 SGHVS and CDR2 FQNEAQ come from the germline V gene. CDR3 DNA sequence: TGTGCCAGCACCCTTGGGACACCTTACACTGAAGCTTTCTTT. Amino acid sequence: CASTLGTPYTEAFF.

The rearrangement uses TRBV5-1 and TRBJ1-2, with 7 bases fitting TRBD1. V lost 1 base to trimming and J lost 4 bases; unmatched junction nucleotides: 19. The CDR3 is 19 residues long. Germline-derived CDR1 and CDR2 are SGHRS and YFSETQ. The CDR3 region has the DNA TGCGCCAGCAGCTTGCCAAATGGGACAGTCGTTTCATCTAGCTATGGCTACACCTTC. Amino acids: CASSLPNGTVVSSSYGYTF.